One sample yielded the 32 T cell receptor beta chains listed below, sequenced in a study of T cells in Graves' hyperthyroidism and ophthalmopathy. Using RNA transcripts as the source, TCR beta CDR3 regions were amplified. First-round RT-PCR with HTBI primers amplified the TCR CDR3 region. TCRdb passed the multiplex PCR reads through MiXCR, listing each CDR3 protein once. The profile shows 650,000 to 700,000 distinct CDR3 sequences, around 15% of them singletons. Sequencing input: blood. The receptors here all came from a man aged 45-65 years with Graves' hyperthyroidism.

The chain uses TRBV4-3 and TRBJ2-1; D is ambiguous. Per the germline V gene, CDR1 is LGHNA and CDR2 is YSLEER. This CDR3 contains 15 residues. V lost 3 bases and J lost 0, with 9 bases in between. The CDR3 here is CASSQQDSSYNEQFF. The CDR3, as DNA: TGCGCCAGCAGCCAGCAGGATAGCTCCTACAATGAGCAGTTCTTC.

J is TRBJ2-1 and V is TRBV19; 8 positions agree with TRBD1. The CDR3 spans 14 residues. The germline gives CDR1 LNHDA, CDR2 SQIVND (reference sequence). Trimming cost V 8 bases and J 9 bases; bases outside gene matches: 12. CDR3 sequence (DNA): TGTGCCAGTGCCGGGACAGGCGGTGGGGGTGAGCAGTTCTTC. It encodes CASAGTGGGGEQFF. The complete variable domain, with remaining parts taken from reference TRBV19 and TRBJ2-1, reads DGGITQSPKYLFRKEGQNVTLSCEQNLNHDAMYWYRQDPGQGLRLIYYSQIVNDFQKGDIAEGYSVSREKKESFPLTVTSAQKNPTAFYLCASAGTGGGGEQFFGPGTRLTVL.

Many counts were recorded for this clonotype. The chain uses TRBV28 and TRBJ2-1; D is undetermined. Germline CDR1 is MDHEN and CDR2 is SYDVKM. Trimming stripped 5 bases from V and 0 bases from J, with 20 bases between. This CDR3 comprises 18 residues. CDR3 coding DNA: TGTGCCAGCAGTCCAACCGGCCTGAGAGGAAGCTCCTACAATGAGCAGTTCTTC. Protein: CASSPTGLRGSSYNEQFF.

This clonotype occurred many times. V gene TRBV2 combines with J gene TRBJ2-3, with D unclear. This CDR3 comprises 14 residues. Germline-derived CDR1 and CDR2 are SNHLY and FYNNEI. V lost 6 bases and J lost 1, with 11 bases in between. The DNA for the CDR3 is TGTGCCAGCAGGATCACAGAGGGCACAGATACGCAGTATTTT. The encoded protein is CASRITEGTDTQYF.

The chain links TRBV19 to TRBJ2-5; tentatively, D is TRBD2 (5 bases). Germline CDR1 reads LNHDA; CDR2 reads SQIVND (reference sequence). V gave up 5 bases and J gave up 2 bases, with 12 bases separating them. CDR3 length equals 14 residues. The CDR3 DNA is TGTGCCAGTAGTTCCCTTAGGAGGCAAGAGACCCAGTACTTC. This translates into CASSSLRRQETQYF.

Of note for this clonotype: This may come from a read error, since a much larger clone is one base off. The J gene is TRBJ2-1, the V gene TRBV5-1; 8 nucleotides agree with TRBD1. The CDR3 totals 15 residues. CDR1 SGHRS and CDR2 YFSETQ come from the germline V gene. In nucleotides, the CDR3 is TGCACCAGCAGCTTGGTTCAGGGGGCGCGAAATGAGCAGTTCTTC. Protein product: CTSSLVQGARNEQFF.

The table lists this clonotype with many counts. The chain carries TRBV24-1 and TRBJ2-7, with TRBD2 matching 9 bases. Germline V gene lookup returns CDR1 KGHDR and CDR2 SFDVKD. V was pared by 3 bases and J by 0 bases, with 5 bases of the junction left unmatched. CDR3 length: 16 residues. The CDR3, as DNA: TGTGCCACCAGTGATGCAAGCGGGAGGTCCTCCTACGAGCAGTACTTC. Translation: CATSDASGRSSYEQYF.

This clonotype came up a few times. The V gene is TRBV12-3 or TRBV12-4, the J gene TRBJ2-2; perhaps D is TRBD1 or TRBD2 (5 bases each). This CDR3 contains 13 residues. Deletions cut 6 bases from V and 5 bases from J, with 10 bases between. The CDR3 here is CASSPGSTGELFF. CDR3 nucleotide sequence: TGTGCCAGCAGCCCAGGGAGTACCGGGGAGCTGTTTTTT.

This clonotype was seen a handful of times. The rearrangement joins TRBV30 to TRBJ1-2; maybe TRBD1 (5 bases). Germline V gene data show CDR1 as GTSNPN and CDR2 as SVGIG (reference sequence). This CDR3 comprises 14 residues. V lost 4 bases and J lost 8, with 20 bases in between. The CDR3 here is CAWISQGPRTGYTF. The CDR3 DNA is TGTGCCTGGATTTCGCAGGGACCCCGGACAGGCTACACCTTC.

This clonotype was seen once. The V gene is TRBV20-1, the J gene TRBJ1-5, with 8 bases identical to TRBD1. Germline values: CDR1 DFQATT, CDR2 SNEGSKA (reference sequence). This CDR3 is built from 17 residues. J was trimmed by 7 bases and V by 3 bases; bases with no gene match: 17. CDR3 nucleotides: TGCAGTGCTAGTATACCAGGGACAGGAGGGTTAGGGCAGCCCCAGCATTTT. It encodes CSASIPGTGGLGQPQHF.

This clonotype was counted only a few times. This rearrangement joins TRBV6-2 or TRBV6-3 to TRBJ1-5, with 9 bases identical to TRBD1. The CDR3 is made up of 16 amino acids. Germline CDR1 reads MNHEY; CDR2 reads SVGEGT. With V trimmed by 6 bases and J by 6 bases, 12 bases remained unmatched. The CDR3 spells CASRTRTGALSQPQHF. The CDR3 DNA sequence: TGTGCCAGCAGGACCCGGACAGGGGCGTTGAGTCAGCCCCAGCATTTT.

There are many counts of this clonotype. The gene calls are TRBV11-2 and TRBJ2-7, with 9 bases lining up with TRBD1. Trimming cost V 6 bases and J 4 bases; bases outside gene matches: 7. The CDR3 is made up of 14 amino acids. CDR1 and CDR2 from the germline V gene are SGHAT and FQNNGV. CDR3 nucleotide sequence: TGTGCCAGCAGGAGGACAGGGGAGGTTTACGAGCAGTACTTC. Translation: CASRRTGEVYEQYF.

This clonotype was seen repeatedly, ten times or more. The chain carries TRBV27 and TRBJ2-7, with 13 bases that match TRBD2. In germline, CDR1 is MNHEY, CDR2 SMNVEV (reference sequence). With V trimmed by 6 bases and J by 4 bases, 9 bases remained unmatched. The CDR3 is 16 amino acids. As DNA, the CDR3 is TGTGCCAGCAGCCGACCCGGGACTAGCGGGAAGTACGAGCAGTACTTC. It yields the protein CASSRPGTSGKYEQYF.

This clonotype was found a few times. V gene TRBV30 combines with J gene TRBJ2-5; 14 nucleotides align to TRBD2. Germline trimming cut 4 bases from V and 5 bases from J; bases unmatched to any gene: 6. This CDR3 contains 15 residues. The germline gives CDR1 GTSNPN, CDR2 SVGIG (reference sequence). The CDR3 loop is CAWTRLAGGEETQYF. As DNA, the CDR3 is TGTGCCTGGACCAGACTAGCGGGAGGGGAGGAGACCCAGTACTTC.

The genes are TRBV12-3 or TRBV12-4 and TRBJ1-5; perhaps TRBD1 as D (6 bases). This CDR3 contains 16 residues. V lost 1 base and J lost 7, with 17 bases in between. CDR3 nucleotides: TGTGCCAGCAGTTTAGGGGGGTGGGGGCGCGGGCAGCCCCAGCATTTT. Translated, it gives CASSLGGWGRGQPQHF.

The chain combines TRBV15 with TRBJ2-7; 12 bases are shared with TRBD2. After removal of 1 base from V and 0 bases from J, the junction contained 4 bases not matched to a gene. Germline values: CDR1 LNHNV, CDR2 YYDKDF (reference sequence). CDR3 length equals 17 residues. CDR3 bases: TGTGCCACCAGCAGAGGTCTAGCGGGAGGGTTCTCCTACGAGCAGTACTTC. Protein: CATSRGLAGGFSYEQYF.

This chain uses TRBV18 with TRBJ2-7, with 7 nucleotides matching TRBD1. The CDR3 loop spans 15 amino acids. V dropped 2 bases and J dropped 2; count of bases not matched to a gene: 6. Germline V lookup: CDR1 KGHSH, CDR2 LQKENI. The CDR3 DNA reads as TGTGCCAGCTCACCAACAGGGGCGCGCACCTACGAGCAGTACTTC. This encodes CASSPTGARTYEQYF.

This clonotype was observed at least ten times. V and J are TRBV28 and TRBJ1-2, with 8 bases lining up with TRBD1. The CDR3 extends over 16 amino acids. Germline V CDR1 and CDR2: MDHEN, SYDVKM. After removal of 3 bases from V and 2 bases from J, the junction contained 8 bases not matched to a gene. This CDR3 reads CASSFSPPGGNYGYTF. The CDR3 coding sequence is TGTGCCAGCAGTTTCAGCCCCCCAGGGGGCAACTATGGCTACACCTTC.

This clonotype was found many times. J is TRBJ1-2 and V is TRBV14; 8 bases align to TRBD1. J gave up 4 bases and V 5 bases, and 6 bases lay outside the gene matches. This CDR3 region has 14 residues. Germline V lookup: CDR1 SGHDN, CDR2 FVKESK. In DNA, the CDR3 is TGTGCCAGCAGCATTGCTGACAGGGGCTATGGCTACACCTTC. Amino acid sequence: CASSIADRGYGYTF. Complete variable domain (other parts from reference TRBV14 and TRBJ1-2): EAGVTQFPSHSVIEKGQTVTLRCDPISGHDNLYWYRRVMGKEIKFLLHFVKESKQDESGMPNNRFLAERTGGTYSTLKVQPAELEDSGVYFCASSIADRGYGYTFGSGTRLTVV.

The V and J genes are TRBV5-1 and TRBJ2-3; 8 bases line up with TRBD2. This CDR3 comprises 15 residues. With 2 bases clipped from V and 4 bases from J, the junction kept 6 bases outside the gene matches. CDR1 is SGHRS and CDR2 is YFSETQ in the germline V gene. The CDR3 region is CASSFQAGVADTQYF. The CDR3 DNA reads as TGCGCCAGCAGCTTTCAAGCGGGAGTAGCAGATACGCAGTATTTT.

This clonotype was seen a handful of times. The chain is built from TRBV4-1 and TRBJ2-5; possible D gene TRBD2, 6 bases. Trimming pared 7 bases from V and 2 bases from J, leaving 29 bases between. The CDR3 has 19 residues. Germline CDR1 is MGHRA and CDR2 is YSYEKL. CDR3 in amino acids: CASKGFLGRDSIPQETQYF. CDR3 DNA sequence: TGCGCCAGCAAGGGTTTTTTAGGTCGGGACTCCATTCCTCAAGAGACCCAGTACTTC.

This clonotype was counted once. The chain joins TRBV20-1 to TRBJ1-5, with D possibly matching TRBD1 (6 bases). Trimming left V 1 base short and J 2 bases short, with 21 bases between. This CDR3 has 18 amino acids. Per germline, CDR1 DFQATT and CDR2 SNEGSKA (reference sequence). As DNA, the CDR3 is TGCAGTGCTAGAGGTGATATAGACAGGCCAGGGGGCAATCAGCCCCAGCATTTT. Its translation is CSARGDIDRPGGNQPQHF.

The CDR3, as DNA: TGTGCCAGCTCACCCCCGGGCGGAGCCACTTACAATGAGCAGTTCTTC. Protein sequence: CASSPPGGATYNEQFF. The V and J genes are TRBV18 and TRBJ2-1; no reliable D call. Trimming cost V 3 bases and J 4 bases, with 16 bases left between them. The length of the CDR3 is 16 residues. CDR1 is KGHSH and CDR2 is LQKENI in the germline V gene.

V gene TRBV4-2 combines with J gene TRBJ2-7, with no clear D. Germline V lookup: CDR1 LGHNA, CDR2 YNFKEQ. The CDR3 extends over 15 amino acids. Deletions cut 0 bases from V and 0 bases from J, with 9 bases between. The CDR3 nucleotides are TGTGCCAGCAGCCAAGAGTACGGGTACTCCTACGAGCAGTACTTC. Amino acids: CASSQEYGYSYEQYF.

This clonotype appeared many times. The chain carries TRBV24-1 and TRBJ2-1, with 10 bases identical to TRBD1. In germline, CDR1 is KGHDR, CDR2 SFDVKD. J lost 0 bases, V lost 3 bases, and 16 bases had no gene match. This CDR3 has 21 residues. Written as DNA, the CDR3 is TGTGCCACCAGTGATCCAAAGGTGGGGACAGGGGTCCCCCTCTCCTACAATGAGCAGTTCTTC. It is translated as CATSDPKVGTGVPLSYNEQFF.

Ten or more counts support this clonotype. The CDR3 coding sequence is TGTGCCAGCAGTTTGATGGGACTAGCGGGAGCGTCCTACGAGCAGTACTTC. It encodes CASSLMGLAGASYEQYF. The chain employs TRBV12-3 or TRBV12-4 and TRBJ2-7, with TRBD2 matching over 14 bases. Unmatched junction bases numbered 5, after V lost 3 bases and J lost 1 base. The CDR3 has 17 residues.

This clonotype was counted ten times or more. The chain joins TRBV20-1 to TRBJ1-1; the D gene is possibly TRBD1 (6 bases). This CDR3 comprises 15 residues. In germline, CDR1 is DFQATT, CDR2 SNEGSKA (reference sequence). V was shortened by 3 bases and J by 4 bases, with 18 bases between the two germline ends. The CDR3 bases are TGCAGTGCTAGGGGGGGCTCGGACGTGAGCACTGAAGCTTTCTTT. This codes for CSARGGSDVSTEAFF.

V is TRBV27 and J is TRBJ2-7; TRBD2 aligns across 10 bases. The V and J ends lost 8 bases and 2 bases, in that order; junction bases with no gene match: 6. The germline V gene encodes CDR1 MNHEY and CDR2 SMNVEV (reference sequence). The CDR3 has 14 amino acids. CDR3 nucleotide sequence: TGTGCCAGCGAAATAGCGGGAGGCACCTACGAGCAGTACTTC. It encodes CASEIAGGTYEQYF.

The rearrangement joins TRBV28 to TRBJ2-4; 7 bases are shared with TRBD1. CDR1 MDHEN and CDR2 SYDVKM come from the germline V gene. This CDR3 has 13 residues. Trimming removed 6 bases from V and 8 bases from J; junction bases left unmatched: 7. The CDR3 region is CASRTPQGYIQYF. In DNA form, the CDR3 reads TGTGCCAGCAGAACCCCACAGGGGTACATTCAGTACTTC.

This clonotype turned up a few times. This chain connects TRBV10-2 to TRBJ2-1, with 12 bases identical to TRBD2. CDR1 WSHSY and CDR2 SAAADI come from the germline V gene. Trimming took 6 bases from V and 6 from J; bases not matched to a gene: 6. The CDR3 consists of 15 residues. The CDR3 here is CASRGASGRGNEQFF. The CDR3 DNA is TGCGCCAGCAGAGGGGCTAGCGGGAGGGGCAATGAGCAGTTCTTC.

This clonotype was seen more than once but under ten times. This chain links TRBV19 with TRBJ2-7; 7 bases fit TRBD1. The germline gives CDR1 LNHDA, CDR2 SQIVND (reference sequence). The V gene end was trimmed by 5 bases and the J gene end by 7 bases; junction bases not matched to a gene: 14. The CDR3 sequence is 15 residues long. The CDR3 protein is CASSRTGDASREQYF. CDR3 DNA: TGTGCCAGTAGTCGTACAGGGGATGCATCGAGGGAGCAGTACTTC. Variable domain in full (rest from reference TRBV19 and TRBJ2-7): DGGITQSPKYLFRKEGQNVTLSCEQNLNHDAMYWYRQDPGQGLRLIYYSQIVNDFQKGDIAEGYSVSREKKESFPLTVTSAQKNPTAFYLCASSRTGDASREQYFGPGTRLTVT.

This clonotype was picked up many times. In nucleotides, the CDR3 is TGTGCCAGCAGCGCGGGACTAGGGGGGAATGAGCAGTTCTTC. It translates to CASSAGLGGNEQFF. The chain has TRBV7-2 and TRBJ2-1; 8 bases match TRBD2. There are 14 residues in the CDR3. Germline V gene sequence: CDR1 SGHTA, CDR2 FQGNSA. The junction had 7 bases not matched to a gene; V was cut back by 5 bases and J by 7 bases.